The 30 T cell receptor beta chains presented below share a single source sample, sequenced in a study of T cells in Graves' hyperthyroidism and ophthalmopathy. The CDR3 regions of TCR beta were amplified from RNA transcripts. Using the HTBI primer set, a first-round RT-PCR was run on the TCR CDR3. TCRdb reanalysed the multiplex PCR reads using MiXCR and keeps one entry per CDR3 protein. Of 300,000 to 350,000 distinct CDR3 sequences listed, more than 11% are singletons. The sample taken for sequencing was blood. The receptors come from a woman aged 25 to 39 with Graves' hyperthyroidism.

This clonotype was seen a handful of times. V is TRBV19 and J is TRBJ1-2; no clear D gene. CDR3 size: 12 residues. Trimming took off 10 bases at V and 1 base at J, with 10 bases between the two ends. The germline V gene encodes CDR1 LNHDA and CDR2 SQIVND (reference sequence). The CDR3 DNA reads as TGTGCCACTGAGAGAGTTAACTATGGCTACACCTTC. Translating gives CATERVNYGYTF.

The chain joins TRBV19 to TRBJ1-5; D remains unclear. Looked up from germline, CDR1 is LNHDA and CDR2 is SQIVND (reference sequence). This CDR3 contains 13 residues. The V end was cut by 5 bases, the J end by 7 bases, with 12 bases between. CDR3 nucleotide sequence: TGTGCCAGTAGTGCCTTTTTACGACAGCCCCAGCATTTT. The encoded protein is CASSAFLRQPQHF.

Only a few counts were recorded for this clonotype. The chain joins TRBV10-3 to TRBJ1-2, with 7 nucleotides matching TRBD1. CDR3 length equals 16 residues. CDR1 and CDR2 from the germline V gene are ENHRY and SYGVKD. The J segment lost 4 bases and the V segment lost 2 bases, leaving 10 bases of the junction unmatched. The CDR3 DNA follows: TGTGCCATCAGTGAGCCTAATAGACAGGGAACCTATGGCTACACCTTC. Its protein is CAISEPNRQGTYGYTF.

This clonotype was observed a handful of times. The V gene is TRBV7-2, the J gene TRBJ2-7; 9 nucleotides agree with TRBD1. Germline V gene sequence: CDR1 SGHTA, CDR2 FQGNSA. The V segment lost 1 base and the J segment 3 bases; nucleotides outside the gene matches: 4. The CDR3 has 15 amino acids. Here the CDR3 DNA reads TGTGCCAGCAGCTTAGATGGGACAGGGTTCTACGAGCAGTACTTC. Residues: CASSLDGTGFYEQYF.

Concerning this clonotype: A read error may explain this, as a much larger clone is one base away. The chain recombines TRBV28 with TRBJ2-1; D not resolved. CDR3 size: 13 residues. The germline CDR1 and CDR2 sequences are MDHEN and SYDVKM. Trimming left V 3 bases short and J 10 bases short, with 13 bases between. The CDR3 here is CASSFRRYYEQFF. The CDR3 DNA follows: TGTGCCAGCAGTTTTCGGCGGTACTACGAGCAGTTCTTC.

This clonotype was found many times. This sequence joins TRBV12-3 or TRBV12-4 and TRBJ2-2, with D perhaps assigned TRBD1 or TRBD2 (5 bases each). V shed 7 bases and J shed 7 bases, with 16 bases lying between them. This CDR3 is built from 14 residues. The CDR3, as DNA: TGTGCCAGCAACCCGGGACCAGCCTTCGGGGAGCTGTTTTTT. Translating it yields CASNPGPAFGELFF.

Many counts were recorded for this clonotype. This chain links TRBV29-1 with TRBJ2-7; possibly TRBD2 for D (6 bases). The CDR3 sequence is 13 residues long. The germline V gene has CDR1 SQVTM and CDR2 ANQGSEA. V lost 5 bases and J lost 4, with 15 bases in between. The CDR3 bases are TGCAGCGTTTACAGCGGGTTATTATACGAGCAGTACTTC. This translates into CSVYSGLLYEQYF.

The chain combines TRBV6-1 with TRBJ2-2; the D gene is possibly TRBD1 (5 bases). Trimming removed 8 bases at V and 5 bases at J, with 12 bases between. This CDR3 spans 13 amino acids. Germline lookup yields CDR1 MNHNS and CDR2 SASEGT. The CDR3 sequence is CASWTRATGELFF. The CDR3 bases are TGTGCCAGCTGGACACGGGCAACCGGGGAGCTGTTTTTT.

This clonotype has at least ten counts. The chain has TRBV12-3 or TRBV12-4 and TRBJ1-3; no firm D call. The germline V and J ends were trimmed by 7 bases and 0 bases, with 13 bases remaining between them. The CDR3 consists of 15 residues. The CDR3 is CASTHSYGSGNTIYF. CDR3 bases: TGTGCCAGCACCCATTCCTATGGCTCTGGAAACACCATATATTTT.

The table lists this clonotype with a few counts. The chain recombines TRBV12-3 or TRBV12-4 with TRBJ2-2; the match to TRBD2 covers 9 bases. V dropped 3 bases and J dropped 3; count of bases not matched to a gene: 5. The CDR3 has 16 amino acids. The CDR3 DNA reads TGTGCCAGCAGTTTCATAGCGGGAGCGGACACCGGGGAGCTGTTTTTT. Amino acids: CASSFIAGADTGELFF.

The table lists this clonotype with many counts. CDR3 residues: CASSLLSAGWGNEQFF. The CDR3, as DNA: TGTGCCAGCAGTTTGTTGTCGGCGGGATGGGGAAATGAGCAGTTCTTC. V is TRBV27 and J is TRBJ2-1, with D possibly TRBD2 on 6 matching bases. CDR3 length: 16 residues. CDR1 MNHEY and CDR2 SMNVEV come from the germline V gene (reference sequence). Trimming stripped 3 bases from V and 7 bases from J, with 19 bases between.

There are a few counts of this clonotype. The gene calls are TRBV15 and TRBJ1-1; no clear D. Germline CDR1 and CDR2: LNHNV and YYDKDF (reference sequence). Trimming stripped 1 base from V and 4 bases from J, with 10 bases between. This CDR3 has 14 residues. DNA for the CDR3: TGTGCCACCAGCAGAGGTTATCCGAGCACTGAAGCTTTCTTT. As protein: CATSRGYPSTEAFF.

V is TRBV30 and J is TRBJ1-1, with D hard to call. Looked up from germline, CDR1 is GTSNPN and CDR2 is SVGIG (reference sequence). The V and J ends lost 2 bases and 4 bases respectively, with 5 bases between them. CDR3 length: 11 residues. The CDR3 loop reads CAWSPTTEAFF. In DNA form, the CDR3 reads TGTGCCTGGAGTCCAACCACTGAAGCTTTCTTT.

In this sample, this clonotype turned up many times. This chain uses TRBV30 with TRBJ1-1, with D possibly matching TRBD1 (5 bases). The V gene lost 3 bases and the J gene lost 4 bases, with 9 bases spanning the gap. Per germline, CDR1 GTSNPN and CDR2 SVGIG (reference sequence). The CDR3 extends over 12 amino acids. This chain's CDR3 is CAWRWGGTEAFF. The CDR3 nucleotides are TGTGCCTGGAGATGGGGGGGCACTGAAGCTTTCTTT.

This clonotype was found a few times. The chain carries TRBV7-8 and TRBJ2-1; 9 bases align to TRBD2. Per germline, CDR1 SGHVS and CDR2 FQNEAQ. With 2 bases clipped from V and 6 bases from J, the junction kept 8 bases outside the gene matches. The CDR3 contains 16 residues. CDR3 nucleotides: TGTGCCAGCAGCTTACCCGTTGGTAGCGGGGGCAATGAGCAGTTCTTC. It translates to CASSLPVGSGGNEQFF.

This clonotype has ten or more counts. This sequence joins TRBV6-5 and TRBJ1-6; tentative D call: TRBD1 (6 bases). CDR3 length: 17 residues. Germline CDR1 is MNHEY and CDR2 is SVGAGI. V lost 2 bases to trimming and J lost 1 base, with 12 bases between them. This chain's CDR3 is CASSYRIQGSYNSPLHF. Here the CDR3 DNA reads TGTGCCAGCAGTTACCGCATACAGGGTTCCTATAATTCACCCCTCCACTTT.

This clonotype appeared many times. This sequence joins TRBV28 and TRBJ2-3, with D unclear. V lost 1 base and J 6 bases, leaving 11 bases between the germline ends. In germline, CDR1 is MDHEN, CDR2 SYDVKM. This CDR3 has 14 residues. The DNA of the CDR3 is TGTGCCAGCAGTTTATCACCCACCACGGATACGCAGTATTTT. Its translation is CASSLSPTTDTQYF.

The rearrangement links TRBV11-2 to TRBJ2-5, with a weak D call TRBD2 (6 bases). With 1 base removed from V and 4 bases from J, the gap between germline ends came to 13 bases. This CDR3 has 15 residues. Looked up from germline, CDR1 is SGHAT and CDR2 is FQNNGV. CDR3: CASSLGAGLLETQYF. The CDR3 nucleotides read TGTGCCAGCAGCTTAGGGGCGGGACTCCTAGAGACCCAGTACTTC.

This clonotype was recorded a few times. This may stem from a read error, because a much larger clone lies one nucleotide away. The chain joins TRBV11-2 to TRBJ2-3, with 7 bases lining up with TRBD2. V lost 8 bases to trimming and J lost 0 bases; unmatched junction nucleotides: 20. The CDR3 is 19 residues long. Germline CDR1 is SGHAT and CDR2 is FQNNGV. CDR3 nucleotides: TGTGCCAGCGGCCCTAGTGCAGGACTAGGGTTAAGGAGCACAGATACGCAGTATTTT. Residues: CASGPSAGLGLRSTDTQYF.

This clonotype showed up many times. The V gene is TRBV6-2 or TRBV6-3, the J gene TRBJ1-1; 9 bases agree with TRBD1. J lost 6 bases, V lost 2 bases, and 13 bases had no gene match. CDR3 length: 17 residues. Germline CDR1 MNHEY, CDR2 SVGEGT. This CDR3 is CASSYLKPGTGIPEAFF. In nucleotides, the CDR3 is TGTGCCAGCAGTTACCTAAAACCCGGGACAGGGATCCCTGAAGCTTTCTTT.

Only a few counts were recorded for this clonotype. The CDR3 DNA follows: TGTGCCAGTAGTTTGAGACTGGAAGCTAATGAGCAGTTCTTC. Its protein product is CASSLRLEANEQFF. The V and J genes are TRBV19 and TRBJ2-1, with D hard to call. Looked up from germline, CDR1 is LNHDA and CDR2 is SQIVND (reference sequence). V was shortened by 5 bases and J by 7 bases, with 15 bases between the two germline ends. This CDR3 region has 14 residues.

As concerns this clonotype: This may be a read error: a much more frequent sequence differs by one nucleotide. J is TRBJ2-7 and V is TRBV6-5, with D unclear. The CDR3 is made up of 11 amino acids. Trimming removed 1 base from V and 3 bases from J, with 1 base in between. Germline assignment: CDR1 MNHEY and CDR2 SVGAGI. CDR3 residues: CASSYFYEQYF. DNA for the CDR3: TGTGCCAGCAGTTACTTCTACGAGCAGTACTTC.

The table lists this clonotype with many counts. J is TRBJ2-3 and V is TRBV28; D not certain. The germline V gene has CDR1 MDHEN and CDR2 SYDVKM. Trimming left V 2 bases short and J 4 bases short, with 7 bases between. The CDR3 covers 13 residues. The CDR3 reads CASSLGRPDTQYF. DNA of the CDR3: TGTGCCAGCAGTTTAGGAAGGCCAGATACGCAGTATTTT.

This clonotype was counted between two and nine times. The CDR3 is CAISDRGQETQYF. CDR3 sequence (DNA): TGTGCCATCAGCGACAGGGGCCAAGAGACCCAGTACTTC. The chain recombines TRBV24-1 with TRBJ2-5, with TRBD1 matching over 8 bases. The germline gives CDR1 KGHDR, CDR2 SFDVKD. CDR3 length: 13 amino acids. The J segment lost 1 base and the V segment lost 11 bases, leaving 5 bases of the junction unmatched.

This clonotype was seen only a few times. The chain is built from TRBV19 and TRBJ2-7; tentative D call: TRBD2 (5 bases). The CDR3 is 15 residues long. The V gene's germline CDR1 is LNHDA and CDR2 SQIVND (reference sequence). V lost 2 bases, J lost 6 bases, and 17 bases lay in between. The CDR3 protein is CASSISLGLEGEQYF. DNA of the CDR3: TGTGCCAGTAGTATATCCTTGGGTCTCGAGGGCGAGCAGTACTTC.

The chain is built from TRBV5-6 and TRBJ2-2; D gene unclear. V lost 0 bases and J 5 bases, leaving 11 bases between the germline ends. The CDR3 covers 15 residues. Germline V CDR1 and CDR2: SGHDT, YYEEEE. CDR3 amino acids: CASSLAARNTGELFF. In nucleotides, the CDR3 is TGTGCCAGCAGCTTGGCTGCACGGAATACCGGGGAGCTGTTTTTT. The whole variable domain, remainder taken from reference TRBV5-6 and TRBJ2-2, is DAGVTQSPTHLIKTRGQQVTLRCSPKSGHDTVSWYQQALGQGPQFIFQYYEEEERQRGNFPDRFSGHQFPNYSSELNVNALLLGDSALYLCASSLAARNTGELFFGEGSRLTVL.

Ten or more counts support this clonotype. V and J are TRBV27 and TRBJ1-5; TRBD1 is a possible D gene (5 bases). CDR1 is MNHEY, CDR2 SMNVEV, per germline (reference sequence). The CDR3 loop spans 15 amino acids. V lost 5 bases, J lost 4 bases, and 15 bases lay in between. This CDR3 is CASSLRDGDNQPQHF. As DNA, the CDR3 is TGTGCCAGCAGTCTCCGGGACGGAGATAATCAGCCCCAGCATTTT.

The V call is TRBV28, the J call TRBJ1-5; D is unclear. V was clipped by 3 bases and J by 5 bases, with 5 bases between them. Germline loops: CDR1 MDHEN, CDR2 SYDVKM. The CDR3 length is 12 residues. CDR3 sequence (DNA): TGTGCCAGCAGTTTGAACTATCAGCCCCAGCATTTT. Residues: CASSLNYQPQHF. The full variable domain, with the rest looked up from reference TRBV28 and TRBJ1-5, is DVKVTQSSRYLVKRTGEKVFLECVQDMDHENMFWYRQDPGLGLRLIYFSYDVKMKEKGDIPEGYSVSREKKERFSLILESASTNQTSMYLCASSLNYQPQHFGDGTRLSIL.

This clonotype was recorded at least ten times. The genes are TRBV20-1 and TRBJ2-5; the match to TRBD2 covers 9 bases. The CDR3 runs 17 residues. Germline CDR1 is DFQATT and CDR2 is SNEGSKA (reference sequence). Trimming at V came to 5 bases and at J to 4 bases, leaving 17 bases not matched to a gene. The CDR3: CSARGFRSGRRRETQYF. Here the CDR3 DNA reads TGCAGTGCTCGCGGTTTTCGTAGCGGGAGACGTCGAGAGACCCAGTACTTC.

The chain recombines TRBV4-2 with TRBJ2-3; the D call may be TRBD1 or TRBD2 (5 bases each). Trimming shortened V by 0 bases and J by 5 bases, and 9 bases separated the two germline ends. Germline CDR1 reads LGHNA; CDR2 reads YNFKEQ. This CDR3 contains 14 residues. CDR3 in DNA: TGTGCCAGCAGCCAAGATCTTGGGGGAGATACGCAGTATTTT. Its translation: CASSQDLGGDTQYF.